One sample yielded the 18 T cell receptor beta chains listed below, sequenced in a study of cytomegalovirus exposure and HLA in healthy donors. Repertoires were generated with immunoSEQ multiplex PCR, while TCRdb's copy carries only in-frame clones and drops some. The table lists under 250,000 clones, roughly 87% of them singletons. Specimen: PBMCs. All receptors come from a man aged 18 to 29 in good health and CMV-seropositive.

V is TRBV9 and J is TRBJ2-5; 7 bases map to TRBD2. CDR3 length equals 15 residues. J was trimmed by 5 bases and V by 0 bases; bases with no gene match: 7. From germline, CDR1 is SGDLS and CDR2 YYNGEE. The CDR3 loop reads CASSVGAREGETQYF. CDR3 bases: TGTGCCAGCAGCGTAGGGGCCAGGGAGGGGGAGACCCAGTACTTC.

This sequence joins TRBV27 and TRBJ2-7; 9 bases are shared with TRBD2. V trimming: 6 bases; J trimming: 7 bases; junction bases outside the gene matches: 7. The CDR3 has 13 residues. Germline V CDR1 and CDR2: MNHEY, SMNVEV (reference sequence). In DNA, the CDR3 is TGTGCCAGCAGACCTTCGCGGGGGGGAGAGCAGTACTTC. Its translation: CASRPSRGGEQYF.

The gene calls are TRBV5-4 and TRBJ1-1; tentatively, D is TRBD1 (6 bases). The germline gives CDR1 SGHNT, CDR2 YYREEE (reference sequence). Trimming stripped 0 bases from V and 4 bases from J, with 10 bases between. The CDR3 contains 14 residues. The CDR3: CASSLEGVGTEAFF. CDR3 DNA: TGTGCCAGCAGCTTGGAGGGGGTAGGCACTGAAGCTTTCTTT.

There are a few counts of this clone. The chain is built from TRBV18 and TRBJ1-2; possible D gene TRBD1, 5 bases. Trimming stripped 2 bases from V and 4 bases from J, with 8 bases between. Germline-derived CDR1 and CDR2 are KGHSH and LQKENI. The CDR3 runs to 13 residues. The CDR3 DNA sequence: TGTGCCAGCTCACCAGAAGGGGCCTATGGCTACACCTTC. Translating it yields CASSPEGAYGYTF.

The V and J genes are TRBV6-5 and TRBJ1-1; tentative D call: TRBD1 (6 bases). CDR3 length: 13 residues. V lost 5 bases and J 1 base, leaving 8 bases between the germline ends. Germline lookup yields CDR1 MNHEY and CDR2 SVGAGI. The CDR3 is CASSRGENTEAFF. In DNA, the CDR3 is TGTGCCAGCAGTAGGGGGGAGAACACTGAAGCTTTCTTT.

This sequence joins TRBV28 and TRBJ2-7; D could derive from TRBD1 or TRBD2 (7 bases each). Germline values: CDR1 MDHEN, CDR2 SYDVKM. V was pared by 10 bases and J by 7 bases, with 23 bases between. CDR3 size: 14 residues. CDR3 in DNA: TGTGCCATCAGGGGGGGCGGGGCGACAGGAGAGCAGTACTTC. It is translated as CAIRGGGATGEQYF.

The chain has TRBV28 and TRBJ2-7; D may be TRBD1 (5 bases). Germline V gene lookup returns CDR1 MDHEN and CDR2 SYDVKM. The CDR3 totals 16 residues. The V end lost 5 bases, the J end lost 3 bases, and 20 bases lay between the germline ends. Here the CDR3 DNA reads TGTGCCAGCAGTCCATCAAGGGGTAGGGAAATCTACGAGCAGTACTTC. It is translated as CASSPSRGREIYEQYF.

The V gene is TRBV13, the J gene TRBJ2-7, with 9 bases matching TRBD1. This CDR3 contains 14 residues. Per the germline V gene, CDR1 is PRHDT and CDR2 is FYEKMQ (reference sequence). The trim removed 5 bases at V and 6 bases at J, leaving 8 bases unmatched. This CDR3 is CASSRRGQGIEQYF. The CDR3 DNA reads as TGTGCCAGCAGCCGTCGGGGACAGGGTATCGAGCAGTACTTC.

The CDR3 protein is CASSEFGAGVVFTEAFF. The CDR3 DNA sequence: TGTGCCAGCAGTGAATTTGGGGCAGGGGTTGTTTTCACTGAAGCTTTCTTT. The V gene is TRBV6-1, the J gene TRBJ1-1; perhaps TRBD1 as D (6 bases). CDR1 is MNHNS, CDR2 SASEGT, per germline. With 2 bases removed from V and 4 bases from J, the gap between germline ends came to 20 bases. The CDR3 runs 17 residues.

The chain uses TRBV6-5 and TRBJ2-6; the D is unclear. The CDR3 is 14 residues long. The V end was cut by 5 bases, the J end by 5 bases, with 10 bases between. Germline V gene sequence: CDR1 MNHEY, CDR2 SVGAGI. This CDR3 is CASSPASRANVLTF. The CDR3, as DNA: TGTGCCAGCAGTCCGGCATCACGGGCCAACGTCCTGACTTTC.

The rearrangement uses TRBV5-1 and TRBJ1-4, with D unclear. Between the trimmed V and J ends, which lost 0 bases and 3 bases, there was a span of 9 bases. This CDR3 region has 15 residues. CDR1 and CDR2 from the germline V gene are SGHRS and YFSETQ. CDR3 coding DNA: TGCGCCAGCAGCTTGGCTCGGGTTCCTAATGAAAAACTGTTTTTT. This codes for CASSLARVPNEKLFF.

CDR3 coding DNA: TGTGCCAGCGCCCGTGGGACAGTCTACGAGCAGTACTTC. The encoded protein is CASARGTVYEQYF. V is TRBV28 and J is TRBJ2-7; 7 bases match TRBD1. V shed 8 bases and J 3 bases; nucleotides not matched to a gene: 7. Germline CDR1 is MDHEN and CDR2 is SYDVKM. The CDR3 has 13 amino acids.

V usage is TRBV15 and J usage is TRBJ2-7; 7 bases agree with TRBD2. Germline V lookup: CDR1 LNHNV, CDR2 YYDKDF (reference sequence). Germline trimming cut 4 bases from V and 1 base from J; bases unmatched to any gene: 4. This CDR3 is 14 amino acids long. Here the CDR3 reads CATSTGLGSYEQYF. CDR3 nucleotide sequence: TGTGCCACCAGCACCGGACTAGGGTCCTACGAGCAGTACTTC.

By share of the sample, this clone is medium-sized. The V call is TRBV2, the J call TRBJ1-4, with D unresolved. V was cut by 7 bases and J by 6 bases, with 6 bases left in between. In germline, CDR1 is SNHLY, CDR2 FYNNEI. There are 11 residues in the CDR3. CDR3 region: CASTTDEKLFF. The DNA of the CDR3 is TGTGCCAGCACCACGGATGAAAAACTGTTTTTT.

This sequence joins TRBV4-2 and TRBJ2-5; weak D call: TRBD2 (6 bases). The CDR3 spans 16 residues. Germline V CDR1 and CDR2: LGHNA, YNFKEQ. Deletions cut 1 base from V and 5 bases from J, with 17 bases between. CDR3 protein: CASSQVAQGRRETQYF. Written as DNA, the CDR3 is TGTGCCAGCAGCCAAGTTGCGCAAGGGAGGAGGGAGACCCAGTACTTC.

The rearrangement links TRBV27 to TRBJ2-5; 9 nucleotides line up with TRBD2. The V and J ends lost 4 bases and 3 bases, in that order; junction bases with no gene match: 9. The germline V gene has CDR1 MNHEY and CDR2 SMNVEV (reference sequence). This CDR3 has 16 residues. CDR3 sequence (DNA): TGTGCCAGCAGTTCCAGCCGGGTAGCGGGAGAAGAGACCCAGTACTTC. Its protein product is CASSSSRVAGEETQYF.

Turning to this clone: This CDR3 is also generated by other DNA sequences in the sample. V usage is TRBV7-3 and J usage is TRBJ2-7; 7 bases align to TRBD2. Unmatched junction bases numbered 4, after V lost 2 bases and J lost 0 bases. There are 15 residues in the CDR3. Germline values: CDR1 SGHTA, CDR2 FQGTGA. The CDR3 DNA is TGTGCCAGCAGCTTATCAGGCGGGAGCTCCTACGAGCAGTACTTC. It codes for CASSLSGGSSYEQYF. Combining the CDR3 with reference TRBV7-3 and TRBJ2-7 gives the whole variable domain GAGVSQTPSNKVTEKGKYVELRCDPISGHTALYWYRQSLGQGPEFLIYFQGTGAADDSGLPNDRFFAVRPEGSVSTLKIQRTERGDSAVYLCASSLSGGSSYEQYFGPGTRLTVT.

The CDR3 region is CASTDWGGGDTQYF. CDR3 sequence (DNA): TGTGCCAGCACGGATTGGGGGGGAGGGGATACGCAGTATTTT. This chain joins TRBV6-5 and TRBJ2-3; 7 nucleotides line up with TRBD2. This CDR3 comprises 14 residues. Looked up from germline, CDR1 is MNHEY and CDR2 is SVGAGI. Trimming at V came to 7 bases and at J to 6 bases, leaving 10 bases not matched to a gene.